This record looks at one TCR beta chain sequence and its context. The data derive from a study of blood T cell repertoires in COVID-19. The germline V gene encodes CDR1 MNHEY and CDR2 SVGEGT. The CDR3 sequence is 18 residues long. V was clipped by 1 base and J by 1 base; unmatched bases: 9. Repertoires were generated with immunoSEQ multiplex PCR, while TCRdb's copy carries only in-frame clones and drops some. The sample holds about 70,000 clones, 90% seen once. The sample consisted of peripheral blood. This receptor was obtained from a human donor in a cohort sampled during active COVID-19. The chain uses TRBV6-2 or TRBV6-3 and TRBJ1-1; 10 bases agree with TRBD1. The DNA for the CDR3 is TGTGCCAGCAGTTACTATCGGGGACAGGGGACTCAGAACACTGAAGCTTTCTTT. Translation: CASSYYRGQGTQNTEAFF.